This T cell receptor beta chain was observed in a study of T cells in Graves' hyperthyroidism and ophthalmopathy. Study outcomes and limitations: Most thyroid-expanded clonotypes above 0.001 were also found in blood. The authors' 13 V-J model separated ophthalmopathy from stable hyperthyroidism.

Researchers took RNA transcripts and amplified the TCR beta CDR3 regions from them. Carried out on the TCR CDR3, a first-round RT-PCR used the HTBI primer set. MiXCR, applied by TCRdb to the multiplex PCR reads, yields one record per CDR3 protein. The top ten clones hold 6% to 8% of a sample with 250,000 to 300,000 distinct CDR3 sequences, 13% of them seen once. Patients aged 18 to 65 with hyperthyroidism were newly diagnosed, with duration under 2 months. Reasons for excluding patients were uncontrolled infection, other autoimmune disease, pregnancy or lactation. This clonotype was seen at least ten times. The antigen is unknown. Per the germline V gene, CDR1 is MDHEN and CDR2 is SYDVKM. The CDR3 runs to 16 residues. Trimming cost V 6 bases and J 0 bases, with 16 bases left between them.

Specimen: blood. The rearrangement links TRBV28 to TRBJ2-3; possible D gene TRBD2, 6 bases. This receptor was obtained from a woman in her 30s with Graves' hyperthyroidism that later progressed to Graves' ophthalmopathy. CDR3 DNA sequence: TGTGCCAGCAGGGGGACCTGGGACTTGAGCACAGATACGCAGTATTTT. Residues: CASRGTWDLSTDTQYF.